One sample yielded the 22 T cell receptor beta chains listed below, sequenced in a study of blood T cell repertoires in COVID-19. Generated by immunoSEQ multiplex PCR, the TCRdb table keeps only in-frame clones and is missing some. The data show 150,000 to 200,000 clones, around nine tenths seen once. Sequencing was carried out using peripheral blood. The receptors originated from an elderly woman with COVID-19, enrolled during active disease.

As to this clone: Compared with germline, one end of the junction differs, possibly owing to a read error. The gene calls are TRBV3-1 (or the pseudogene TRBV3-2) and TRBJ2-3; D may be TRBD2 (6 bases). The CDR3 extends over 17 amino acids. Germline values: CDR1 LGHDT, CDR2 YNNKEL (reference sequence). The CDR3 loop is CASSKEGAGPLADTQYF. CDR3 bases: TGTGCCAGCAGCAAAGAGGGTGCGGGACCCCTCGCAGATACGCAGTATTTT.

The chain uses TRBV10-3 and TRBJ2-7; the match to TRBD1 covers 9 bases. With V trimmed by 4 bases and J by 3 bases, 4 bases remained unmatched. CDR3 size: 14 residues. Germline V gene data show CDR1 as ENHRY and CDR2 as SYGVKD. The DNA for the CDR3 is TGTGCCATCAGTGCCGGGACAGGGCACTACGAGCAGTACTTC. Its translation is CAISAGTGHYEQYF.

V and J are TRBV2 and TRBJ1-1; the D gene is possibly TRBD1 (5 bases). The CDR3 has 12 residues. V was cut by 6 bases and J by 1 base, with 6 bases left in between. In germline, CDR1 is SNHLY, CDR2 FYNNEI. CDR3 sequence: CASRRGNTEAFF. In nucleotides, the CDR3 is TGTGCCAGCAGAAGGGGGAACACTGAAGCTTTCTTT.

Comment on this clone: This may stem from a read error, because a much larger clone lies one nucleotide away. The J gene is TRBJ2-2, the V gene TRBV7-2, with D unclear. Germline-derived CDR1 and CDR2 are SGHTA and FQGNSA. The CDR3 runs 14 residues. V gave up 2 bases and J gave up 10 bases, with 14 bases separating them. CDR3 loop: CASSLSGRIEELFF. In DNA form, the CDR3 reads TGTGCCAGCAGCTTATCTGGGCGAATCGAGGAGCTGTTTTTT. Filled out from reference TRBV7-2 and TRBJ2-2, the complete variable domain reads GAGVSQSPSNKVTEKGKDVELRCDPISGHTALYWYRQSLGQGLEFLIYFQGNSAPDKSGLPSDRFSAERTGGSVSTLTIQRTQQEDSAVYLCASSLSGRIEELFFGEGSRLTVL.

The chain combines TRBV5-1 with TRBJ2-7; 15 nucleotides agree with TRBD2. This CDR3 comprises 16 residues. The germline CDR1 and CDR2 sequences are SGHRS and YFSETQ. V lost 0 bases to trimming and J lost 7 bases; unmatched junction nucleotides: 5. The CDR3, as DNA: TGCGCCAGCAGCTTGGGAGGACTAGCGGGAGGGAGGGAGCAGTACTTC. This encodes CASSLGGLAGGREQYF.

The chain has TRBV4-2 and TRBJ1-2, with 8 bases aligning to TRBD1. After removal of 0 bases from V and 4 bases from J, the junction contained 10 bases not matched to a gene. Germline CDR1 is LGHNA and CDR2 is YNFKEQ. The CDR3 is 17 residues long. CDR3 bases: TGTGCCAGCAGCCAAGAAAGGTGGACAGGGAGCAGCTATGGCTACACCTTC. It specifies CASSQERWTGSSYGYTF.

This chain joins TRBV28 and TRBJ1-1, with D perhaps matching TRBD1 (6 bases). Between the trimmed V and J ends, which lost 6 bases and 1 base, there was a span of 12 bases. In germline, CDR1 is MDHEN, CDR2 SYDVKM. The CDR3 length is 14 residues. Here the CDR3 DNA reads TGTGCCAGCAGCTTCAGGGGCCAGAACACTGAAGCTTTCTTT. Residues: CASSFRGQNTEAFF.

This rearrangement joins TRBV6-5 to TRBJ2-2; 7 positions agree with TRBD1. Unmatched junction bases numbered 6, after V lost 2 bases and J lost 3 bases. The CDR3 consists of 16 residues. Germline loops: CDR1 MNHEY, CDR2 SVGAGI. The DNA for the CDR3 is TGTGCCAGCAGTTACACAATACAGGGGTACACCGGGGAGCTGTTTTTT. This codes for CASSYTIQGYTGELFF.

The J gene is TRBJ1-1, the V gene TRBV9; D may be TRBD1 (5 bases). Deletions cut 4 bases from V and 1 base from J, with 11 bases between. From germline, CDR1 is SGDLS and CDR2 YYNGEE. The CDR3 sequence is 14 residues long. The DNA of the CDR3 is TGTGCCAGCAGCCGTGGACAACCGAACACTGAAGCTTTCTTT. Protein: CASSRGQPNTEAFF. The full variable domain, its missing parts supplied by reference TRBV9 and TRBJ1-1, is DSGVTQTPKHLITATGQRVTLRCSPRSGDLSVYWYQQSLDQGLQFLIQYYNGEERAKGNILERFSAQQFPDLHSELNLSSLELGDSALYFCASSRGQPNTEAFFGQGTRLTVV.

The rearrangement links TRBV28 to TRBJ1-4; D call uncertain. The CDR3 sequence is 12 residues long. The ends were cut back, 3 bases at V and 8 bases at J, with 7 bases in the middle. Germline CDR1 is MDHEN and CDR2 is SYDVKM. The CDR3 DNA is TGTGCCAGCAGTTTTCAGGAAGAAAAACTGTTTTTT. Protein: CASSFQEEKLFF.

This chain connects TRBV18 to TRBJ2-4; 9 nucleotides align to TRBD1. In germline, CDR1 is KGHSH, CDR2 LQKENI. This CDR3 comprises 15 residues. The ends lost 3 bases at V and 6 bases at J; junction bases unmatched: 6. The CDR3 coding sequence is TGTGCCAGCTCACCCAATCCGGGACAGGGAAACATTCAGTACTTC. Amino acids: CASSPNPGQGNIQYF.

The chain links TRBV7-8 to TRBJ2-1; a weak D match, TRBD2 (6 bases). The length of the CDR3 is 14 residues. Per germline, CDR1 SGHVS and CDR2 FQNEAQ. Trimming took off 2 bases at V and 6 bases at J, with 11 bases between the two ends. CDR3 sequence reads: CASSLSGLINEQFF. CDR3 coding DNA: TGTGCCAGCAGCTTATCGGGACTCATCAATGAGCAGTTCTTC.

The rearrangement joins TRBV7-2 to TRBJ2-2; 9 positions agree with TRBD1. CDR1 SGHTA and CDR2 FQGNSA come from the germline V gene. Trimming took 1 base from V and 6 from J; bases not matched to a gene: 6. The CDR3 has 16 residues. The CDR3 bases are TGTGCCAGCAGCTTAGAACAGGGGGCGCTGGCCGGGGAGCTGTTTTTT. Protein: CASSLEQGALAGELFF.

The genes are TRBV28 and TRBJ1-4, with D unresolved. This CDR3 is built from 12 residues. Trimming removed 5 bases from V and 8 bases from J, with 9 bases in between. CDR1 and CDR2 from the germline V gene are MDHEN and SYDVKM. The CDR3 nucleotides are TGTGCCAGCAGTCCCCCGAGGGAAAAACTGTTTTTT. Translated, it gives CASSPPREKLFF.

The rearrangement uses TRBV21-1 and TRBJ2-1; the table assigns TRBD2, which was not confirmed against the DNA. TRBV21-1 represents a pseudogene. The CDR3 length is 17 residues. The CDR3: CASLGLAASSSYNEQFF. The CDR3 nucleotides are TGTGCCAGCTTGGGACTAGCGGCGTCTAGCTCCTACAATGAGCAGTTCTTC.

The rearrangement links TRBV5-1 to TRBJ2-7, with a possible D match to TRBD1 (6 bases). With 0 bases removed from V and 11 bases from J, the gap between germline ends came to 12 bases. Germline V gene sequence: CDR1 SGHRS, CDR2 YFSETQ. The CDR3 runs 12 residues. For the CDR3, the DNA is TGCGCCAGCAGCTTGGACAGGGATAATAAGTACTTC. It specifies CASSLDRDNKYF.

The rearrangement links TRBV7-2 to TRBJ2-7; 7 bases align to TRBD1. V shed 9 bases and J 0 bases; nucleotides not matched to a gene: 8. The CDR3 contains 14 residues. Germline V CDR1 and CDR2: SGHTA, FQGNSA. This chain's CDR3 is CASRPGQSSYEQYF. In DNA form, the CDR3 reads TGTGCCAGTAGGCCGGGACAGAGCTCCTACGAGCAGTACTTC.

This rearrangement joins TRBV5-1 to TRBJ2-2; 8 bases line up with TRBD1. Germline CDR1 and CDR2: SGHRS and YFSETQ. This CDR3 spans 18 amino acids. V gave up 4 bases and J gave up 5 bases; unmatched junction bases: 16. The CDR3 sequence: CASSATLKDRVGTGELFF. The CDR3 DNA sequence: TGCGCCAGCAGCGCAACATTGAAGGACAGGGTCGGGACCGGGGAGCTGTTTTTT.

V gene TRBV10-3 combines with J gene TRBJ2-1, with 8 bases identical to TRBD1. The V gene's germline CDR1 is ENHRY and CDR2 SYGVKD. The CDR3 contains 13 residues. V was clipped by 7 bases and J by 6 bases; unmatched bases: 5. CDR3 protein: CAINTGGINEQFF. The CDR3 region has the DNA TGTGCCATCAACACAGGGGGGATCAATGAGCAGTTCTTC.

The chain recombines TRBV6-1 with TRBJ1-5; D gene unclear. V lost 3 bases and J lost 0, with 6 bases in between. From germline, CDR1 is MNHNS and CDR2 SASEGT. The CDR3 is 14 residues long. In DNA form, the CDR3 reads TGTGCCAGCAGTGAGGCTTATAGCAATCAGCCCCAGCATTTT. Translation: CASSEAYSNQPQHF.

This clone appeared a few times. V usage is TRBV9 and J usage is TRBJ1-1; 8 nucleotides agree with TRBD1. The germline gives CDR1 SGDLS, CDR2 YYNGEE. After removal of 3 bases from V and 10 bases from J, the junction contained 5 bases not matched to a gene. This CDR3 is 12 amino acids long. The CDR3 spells CASSGQTGGAFF. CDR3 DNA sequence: TGTGCCAGCAGCGGACAAACAGGGGGAGCTTTCTTT.

The CDR3 loop reads CAISQKSGQSYGYTF. In nucleotides, the CDR3 is TGTGCCATCAGCCAGAAGTCTGGACAGTCCTATGGCTACACCTTC. J is TRBJ1-2 and V is TRBV10-3, with D perhaps matching TRBD1 (6 bases). Germline V gene lookup returns CDR1 ENHRY and CDR2 SYGVKD. V was clipped by 6 bases and J by 4 bases, with 18 bases between them. The CDR3 is 15 residues long.